The clone carrying this TCR beta chain was picked up a small number of times. Its antigen remains unidentified. This sample was included in a study of early T cells in non-severe SARS-CoV-2 infection. Overall study context: Sequenced bulk RNA came from whole blood that was unsorted, and chains were unpaired.

With V trimmed by 5 bases and J by 1 base, 6 bases remained unmatched. The CDR3 is 15 residues long. The study's findings and limits: Anti-spike CD8 responses were favored in VDJdb matching, and private and CD4 specificities were missed.

Unique molecular identifiers were affixed to single, distinct cDNA molecules. TCRdb reprocessed the 5' RACE reads with MiXCR, giving one entry per CDR3 protein. The data contain about 62,000 distinct CDR3 sequences, roughly 8.8% of them singletons. Material: whole blood. This receptor was obtained from an adult who was a healthcare worker with PCR-confirmed SARS-CoV-2 infection or an uninfected control (not recorded which). The rearrangement uses TRBV12-3 or TRBV12-4 and TRBJ2-3, with 7 bases lining up with TRBD1. CDR3 coding DNA: TGTGCCAGCAGTCTCGGACAGGTCCGCACAGATACGCAGTATTTT. Translated, it gives CASSLGQVRTDTQYF.